The 22 T cell receptor beta chains below all came from one sample that was sequenced in a study of radiation and T cells in renal cell carcinoma. Some clones are missing from TCRdb's copy, which holds only in-frame ones; the method was immunoSEQ multiplex PCR. The sample shows 70,000 to 80,000 clones, about 86% of them seen only once. Time point in this sample: blood 2 weeks post-SBRT. Noted treatment: 15 Gy SBRT to primary tumor, nephrectomy 4 weeks later. Source: blood, taken from a patient whose treatment included radiotherapy and nephrectomy. The receptors stem from a woman aged 45-65 years with renal cell carcinoma.

V is TRBV11-1 and J is TRBJ2-2, with unresolved D. V lost 4 bases to trimming and J lost 4 bases, with 10 bases between them. The CDR3 covers 14 residues. Germline lookup yields CDR1 SGHAT and CDR2 FQDESV (reference sequence). The CDR3, as DNA: TGTGCCAGCAGCTCGGATCGGAGCACCGGGGAGCTGTTTTTT. This sequence encodes CASSSDRSTGELFF.

The chain carries TRBV5-4 and TRBJ1-6; D might be TRBD1 (6 bases). CDR1 and CDR2 (germline): SGHNT, YYREEE (reference sequence). V was shortened by 4 bases and J by 8 bases, with 19 bases between the two germline ends. There are 16 residues in the CDR3. The CDR3 DNA reads as TGTGCCAGCAGCCCCCAGGCAGGGGTTAGTGATTCACCCCTCCACTTT. Protein: CASSPQAGVSDSPLHF.

The chain recombines TRBV2 with TRBJ2-6; 12 nucleotides agree with TRBD1. The germline CDR1 and CDR2 sequences are SNHLY and FYNNEI. The CDR3 runs 16 residues. V was clipped by 8 bases and J by 2 bases; unmatched bases: 4. CDR3: CASVGTGGAGANVLTF. CDR3 bases: TGTGCCAGCGTGGGGACAGGGGGCGCTGGGGCCAACGTCCTGACTTTC.

The gene calls are TRBV19 and TRBJ2-5; D not certain. V lost 2 bases, J lost 5 bases, and 12 bases lay in between. The CDR3 is 14 residues long. Germline V gene lookup returns CDR1 LNHDA and CDR2 SQIVND (reference sequence). CDR3: CASSIQSGRETQYF. The CDR3 nucleotides read TGTGCCAGTAGTATACAGTCCGGACGGGAGACCCAGTACTTC.

The rearrangement uses TRBV6-5 and TRBJ1-4; weak D call: TRBD1 (5 bases). This CDR3 contains 13 residues. Germline assignment: CDR1 MNHEY and CDR2 SVGAGI. V was cut by 6 bases and J by 5 bases, with 10 bases left in between. The CDR3 region is CASSRGGNEKLFF. The DNA of the CDR3 is TGTGCCAGCAGCCGGGGCGGGAATGAAAAACTGTTTTTT.

The chain carries TRBV6-5 and TRBJ1-2, with 8 bases that match TRBD1. J gave up 6 bases and V 0 bases, and 3 bases lay outside the gene matches. The CDR3 loop spans 14 amino acids. From germline, CDR1 is MNHEY and CDR2 SVGAGI. The DNA for the CDR3 is TGTGCCAGCAGTTACTCACAGGGGGGAGATGGCTACACCTTC. Translated: CASSYSQGGDGYTF.

V gene TRBV10-1 combines with J gene TRBJ2-5, with D perhaps given as TRBD1 or TRBD2 (6 bases each). Germline CDR1 and CDR2: WNHNN and SYGVQD (reference sequence). The CDR3 has 15 amino acids. Trimming took 8 bases from V and 5 from J, leaving 21 bases between them. The CDR3 protein is CASSDGGLRGETQYF. DNA of the CDR3: TGCGCCAGCTCCGACGGGGGCCTTAGGGGGGAGACCCAGTACTTC.

A single count supports this clone. The chain links TRBV5-6 to TRBJ2-2; D gene unclear. The CDR3 runs 14 residues. CDR1 is SGHDT and CDR2 is YYEEEE in the germline V gene. V gave up 5 bases and J gave up 1 base, with 9 bases separating them. In DNA form, the CDR3 reads TGTGCCAGCAGTTCCCAGCTGAACACCGGGGAGCTGTTTTTT. Translated: CASSSQLNTGELFF.

This sequence joins TRBV2 and TRBJ1-2; D not resolved. The CDR3 extends over 14 amino acids. The V end was cut by 5 bases, the J end by 2 bases, with 12 bases between. The germline V gene encodes CDR1 SNHLY and CDR2 FYNNEI. The CDR3 coding sequence is TGTGCCAGCAGTACGCATACTTTAAACTATGGCTACACCTTC. This sequence encodes CASSTHTLNYGYTF.

V gene TRBV1 combines with J gene TRBJ2-1; TRBD2, as called in the table, went unchecked against the DNA. TRBV1 is a known pseudogene. The CDR3 covers 16 residues. Here the CDR3 DNA reads TGCACCAGCAGCCCAGGGACTAGCGGCTCCTACAATGAGCAGTTCTTC. Its protein is CTSSPGTSGSYNEQFF.

The chain uses TRBV6-5 and TRBJ1-5; D perhaps matches TRBD1 (5 bases). Per the germline V gene, CDR1 is MNHEY and CDR2 is SVGAGI. The ends were cut back, 2 bases at V and 7 bases at J, with 12 bases in the middle. The CDR3 loop spans 14 amino acids. The CDR3 nucleotides read TGTGCCAGCAGTTACAATTGGGGGAACCAGCCCCAGCATTTT. Translating gives CASSYNWGNQPQHF.

The chain combines TRBV7-6 with TRBJ1-1, with D unclear. CDR1 SGHVS and CDR2 FNYEAQ come from the germline V gene. The CDR3 runs 16 residues. Trimming left V 1 base short and J 5 bases short, with 17 bases between. CDR3: CASSLGNAGGSTEAFF. DNA for the CDR3: TGTGCCAGCAGCTTAGGTAATGCGGGAGGCTCGACTGAAGCTTTCTTT.

The gene calls are TRBV19 and TRBJ1-1; a possible D gene is TRBD1 (5 bases). The germline V gene has CDR1 LNHDA and CDR2 SQIVND (reference sequence). The CDR3 runs to 14 residues. The V gene lost 1 base and the J gene lost 5 bases, with 11 bases spanning the gap. CDR3 DNA: TGTGCCAGTAGTATAGGACAGATTGGGACTGAAGCTTTCTTT. It translates to CASSIGQIGTEAFF.

In its sample, this clone was seen a few times. The chain uses TRBV18 and TRBJ2-7, with 12 positions matching TRBD2. There are 17 residues in the CDR3. The V and J ends lost 5 bases and 2 bases, in that order; junction bases with no gene match: 10. Per germline, CDR1 KGHSH and CDR2 LQKENI. The CDR3 region is CASSGSLAGGTTYEQYF. As DNA, the CDR3 is TGTGCCAGCTCAGGATCACTAGCGGGGGGAACGACCTACGAGCAGTACTTC.

The gene calls are TRBV10-3 and TRBJ2-1; 12 bases line up with TRBD2. Trimming took 6 bases from V and 8 from J; bases not matched to a gene: 11. Germline V gene data show CDR1 as ENHRY and CDR2 as SYGVKD. The CDR3 sequence is 16 residues long. In DNA, the CDR3 is TGTGCCATCAGACCAAGGACTAGCGGGACCAGTCATGAGCAGTTCTTC. Its protein is CAIRPRTSGTSHEQFF.

CDR3 in DNA: TGTGCCAGCAGCCCAGAAGGGAAAAACGGGGAGCTGTTTTTT. As protein: CASSPEGKNGELFF. The rearrangement links TRBV7-9 to TRBJ2-2, with D uncertain. Germline CDR1 is SEHNR and CDR2 is FQNEAQ (reference sequence). The CDR3 loop spans 14 amino acids. The V and J ends lost 5 bases and 7 bases respectively, with 14 bases between them.

Worth noting for this clone: This sample also contains other DNA sequences that code for the same CDR3. The V call is TRBV5-1, the J call TRBJ2-5; D remains unclear. Germline CDR1 SGHRS, CDR2 YFSETQ. The CDR3 totals 12 residues. V lost 1 base, J lost 2 bases, and 3 bases lay in between. The CDR3 DNA reads TGCGCCAGCAGCTTGACTCAAGAGACCCAGTACTTC. Its translation is CASSLTQETQYF.

The chain links TRBV10-1 to TRBJ1-1; 9 nucleotides agree with TRBD1. Germline loops: CDR1 WNHNN, CDR2 SYGVQD (reference sequence). The V gene end was trimmed by 5 bases and the J gene end by 4 bases; junction bases not matched to a gene: 2. This CDR3 is built from 13 residues. CDR3 nucleotide sequence: TGCGCCAGCAGTACGGACAGGGGCACTGAAGCTTTCTTT. It yields the protein CASSTDRGTEAFF.

The rearrangement joins TRBV2 to TRBJ1-4; tentative D call: TRBD1 (5 bases). The length of the CDR3 is 15 residues. V was clipped by 2 bases and J by 3 bases, with 10 bases between them. Per the germline V gene, CDR1 is SNHLY and CDR2 is FYNNEI. DNA of the CDR3: TGTGCCAGCAGTGAAAATCAGGGAGCTAATGAAAAACTGTTTTTT. Its translation: CASSENQGANEKLFF.

In this sample, this clone turned up once. V and J are TRBV10-3 and TRBJ1-5, with 9 nucleotides matching TRBD1. The CDR3 consists of 14 residues. Germline V CDR1 and CDR2: ENHRY, SYGVKD. Trimming cost V 5 bases and J 4 bases; bases outside gene matches: 3. The CDR3 bases are TGTGCCATCAGTTCGGGACAGGGTAATCAGCCCCAGCATTTT. Residues: CAISSGQGNQPQHF.

This clone was observed a few times. The chain carries TRBV7-3 and TRBJ2-1; TRBD2 is a possible D gene (5 bases). Between the trimmed V and J ends, which lost 2 bases and 10 bases, there was a span of 12 bases. Germline V gives CDR1 SGHTA, CDR2 FQGTGA. This CDR3 has 13 amino acids. The CDR3 DNA reads as TGTGCCAGCAGCTTACAGGAGGATGACGAGCAGTTCTTC. Residues: CASSLQEDDEQFF.

A single count supports this clone. The chain joins TRBV4-2 to TRBJ2-2; 12 bases are a match to TRBD2. After removal of 0 bases from V and 0 bases from J, the junction contained 8 bases not matched to a gene. This CDR3 has 20 residues. CDR1 LGHNA and CDR2 YNFKEQ come from the germline V gene. The CDR3 is CASSQEARTSGNANTGELFF. CDR3 DNA sequence: TGTGCCAGCAGCCAAGAGGCGCGGACTAGCGGGAACGCGAACACCGGGGAGCTGTTTTTT.